This record looks at one TCR beta chain sequence and its context. The germline gene is not matched at one end of the junction; a read error may be the cause. This CDR3 has 15 residues. CDR1 is SGHRS and CDR2 is YFSETQ in the germline V gene. These data come from a study of blood T cell repertoires in COVID-19. About the research overall: Specimens from acute and convalescent COVID-19 originated in the United States, Italy and Spain. Sample material is recorded as cDNA or gDNA derived from T cells, B-cell-depleted T cells, or PBMCs.

In the source study's methods: For nucleated cells, counts were estimated from reference gene primer amplification. Data came from immunoSEQ multiplex PCR; TCRdb stores just in-frame clones and leaves some out. For V, J and clone size, that table is used; D and trimming come from the DNA. The sample contains 140,000 to 150,000 clones, roughly 79% of which appear only once. Sample: peripheral blood. The receptor's source is a human donor with acute or convalescent COVID-19. The donor label of this sample is uncertain. The genes are TRBV5-1 and TRBJ1-6, with D possibly matching TRBD1 (6 bases). This CDR3 reads CASSLGQAYNSPLHF. Here the CDR3 DNA reads TGCGCCAGCAGCTTGGGACAGGCCTATAACTCACCCCTCCACTTT.